A single sample gave rise to the 2 T cell receptor beta chains below, sequenced in a study of shared clonotypes between healthy human individuals. The repertoire was sequenced with immunoSEQ multiplex PCR; TCRdb's copy has only in-frame clones and lacks some. This table holds some 680,000 clones, less than 80% found once. The sequencing input was memory CD4+ T cells sorted from blood. Documented subset: CD45RA-negative fraction. Every receptor here comes from a woman in her twenties or thirties in good health.

The chain couples TRBV2 to TRBJ2-4; the D gene is possibly TRBD2 (5 bases). With 7 bases removed from V and 15 bases from J, the gap between germline ends came to 16 bases. The CDR3 is 11 residues long. In germline, CDR1 is SNHLY, CDR2 FYNNEI. CDR3 residues: CASTNTRDRYF. The CDR3 DNA follows: TGTGCCAGCACCAATACTAGAGATCGGTACTTC.

CDR3 sequence: CASSEDIAGTQPQHF. In DNA form, the CDR3 reads TGTGCCAGCAGTGAAGATATCGCAGGGACCCAGCCCCAGCATTTT. The rearrangement joins TRBV2 to TRBJ1-5; tentatively, D is TRBD1 (5 bases). V lost 1 base, J lost 7 bases, and 14 bases lay in between. Germline loops: CDR1 SNHLY, CDR2 FYNNEI. This CDR3 region has 15 residues.